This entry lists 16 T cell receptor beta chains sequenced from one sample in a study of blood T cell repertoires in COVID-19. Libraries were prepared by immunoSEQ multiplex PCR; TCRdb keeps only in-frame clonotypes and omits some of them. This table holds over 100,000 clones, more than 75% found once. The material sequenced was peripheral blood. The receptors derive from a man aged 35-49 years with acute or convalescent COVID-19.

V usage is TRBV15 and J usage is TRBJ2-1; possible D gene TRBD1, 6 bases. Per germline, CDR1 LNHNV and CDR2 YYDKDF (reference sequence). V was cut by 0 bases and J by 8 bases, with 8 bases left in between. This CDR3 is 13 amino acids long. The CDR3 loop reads CATSRDRGHEQFF. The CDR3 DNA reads TGTGCCACCAGCAGAGACAGGGGTCATGAGCAGTTCTTC. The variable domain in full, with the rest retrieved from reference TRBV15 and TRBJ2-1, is DAMVIQNPRYQVTQFGKPVTLSCSQTLNHNVMYWYQQKSSQAPKLLFHYYDKDFNNEADTPDNFQSRRPNTSFCFLDIRSPGLGDTAMYLCATSRDRGHEQFFGPGTRLTVL.

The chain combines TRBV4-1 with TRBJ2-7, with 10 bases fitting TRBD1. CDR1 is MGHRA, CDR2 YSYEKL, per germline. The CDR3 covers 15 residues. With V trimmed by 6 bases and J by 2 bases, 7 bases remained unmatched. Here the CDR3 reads CASRLSGQGTYEQYF. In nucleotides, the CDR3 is TGCGCCAGCAGGCTATCGGGACAGGGGACCTACGAGCAGTACTTC.

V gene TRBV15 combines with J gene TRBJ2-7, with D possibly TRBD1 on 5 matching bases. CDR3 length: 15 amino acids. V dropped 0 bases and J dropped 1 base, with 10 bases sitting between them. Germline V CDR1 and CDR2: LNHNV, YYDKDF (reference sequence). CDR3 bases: TGTGCCACCAGCAGAGATCTAGGGGAATCCTACGAGCAGTACTTC. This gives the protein CATSRDLGESYEQYF.

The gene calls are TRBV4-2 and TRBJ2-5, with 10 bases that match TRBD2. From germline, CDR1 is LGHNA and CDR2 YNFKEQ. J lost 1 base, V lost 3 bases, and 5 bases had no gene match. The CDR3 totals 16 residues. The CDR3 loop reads CASSHIAGGSQETQYF. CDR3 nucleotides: TGTGCCAGCAGCCATATAGCGGGGGGCTCCCAAGAGACCCAGTACTTC.

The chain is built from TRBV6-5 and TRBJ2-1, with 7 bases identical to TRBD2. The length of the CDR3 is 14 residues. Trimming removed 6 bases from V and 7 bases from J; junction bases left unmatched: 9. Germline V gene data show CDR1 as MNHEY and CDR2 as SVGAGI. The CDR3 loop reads CASRRTTSKNEQFF. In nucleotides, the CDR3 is TGTGCCAGCAGAAGAACGACTAGCAAGAATGAGCAGTTCTTC.

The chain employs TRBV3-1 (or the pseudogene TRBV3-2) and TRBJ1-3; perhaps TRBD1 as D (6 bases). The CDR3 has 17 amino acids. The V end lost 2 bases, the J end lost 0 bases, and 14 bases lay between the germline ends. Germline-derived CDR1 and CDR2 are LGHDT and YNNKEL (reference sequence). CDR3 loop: CASSQPRGQSSGNTIYF. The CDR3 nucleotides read TGTGCCAGCAGCCAACCCCGGGGACAAAGCTCTGGAAACACCATATATTTT.

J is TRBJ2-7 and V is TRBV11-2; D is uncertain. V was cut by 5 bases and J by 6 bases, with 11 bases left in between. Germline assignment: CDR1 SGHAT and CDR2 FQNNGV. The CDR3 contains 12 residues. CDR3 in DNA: TGTGCCAGCAGCCCCACTTTACCCGAGCAGTACTTC. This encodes CASSPTLPEQYF.

As DNA, the CDR3 is TGTGCCAGCAGCTCGGGACTCCTCTCGCAGTTCTTC. Translating gives CASSSGLLSQFF. The rearrangement joins TRBV28 to TRBJ2-1, with D maybe TRBD2 (6 bases). V was clipped by 6 bases and J by 12 bases, with 15 bases between them. The CDR3 totals 12 residues. From germline, CDR1 is MDHEN and CDR2 SYDVKM.

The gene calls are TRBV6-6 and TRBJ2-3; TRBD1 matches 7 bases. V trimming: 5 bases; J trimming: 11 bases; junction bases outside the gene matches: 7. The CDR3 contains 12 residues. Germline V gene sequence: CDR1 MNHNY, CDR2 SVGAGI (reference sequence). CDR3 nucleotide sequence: TGTGCCAGCAGTAGCGACAGGGTCGGGCAGTATTTT. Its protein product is CASSSDRVGQYF.

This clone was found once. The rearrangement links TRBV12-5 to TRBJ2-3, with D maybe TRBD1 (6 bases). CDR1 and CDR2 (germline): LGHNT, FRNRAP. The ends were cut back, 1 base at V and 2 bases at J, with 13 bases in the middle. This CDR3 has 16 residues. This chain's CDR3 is CASGLGGPRNTDTQYF. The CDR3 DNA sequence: TGTGCTAGTGGTTTGGGGGGGCCACGAAACACAGATACGCAGTATTTT.

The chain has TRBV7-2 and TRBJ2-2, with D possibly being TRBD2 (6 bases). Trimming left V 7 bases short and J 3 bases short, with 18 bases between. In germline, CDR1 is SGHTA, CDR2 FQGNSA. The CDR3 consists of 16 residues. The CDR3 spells CASTLSIGGHTGELFF. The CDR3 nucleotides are TGTGCCAGCACCCTGTCTATCGGGGGTCACACCGGGGAGCTGTTTTTT.

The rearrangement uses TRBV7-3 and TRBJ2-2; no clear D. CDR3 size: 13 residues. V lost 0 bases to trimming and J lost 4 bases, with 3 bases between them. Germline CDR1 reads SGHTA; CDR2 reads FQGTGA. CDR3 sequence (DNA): TGTGCCAGCAGCTTAACGCGCACCGGGGAGCTGTTTTTT. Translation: CASSLTRTGELFF.

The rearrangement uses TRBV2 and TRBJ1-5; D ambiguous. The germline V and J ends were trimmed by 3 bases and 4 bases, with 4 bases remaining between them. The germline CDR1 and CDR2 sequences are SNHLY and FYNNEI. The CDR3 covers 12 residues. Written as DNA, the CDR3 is TGTGCCAGCAGTGAGCAGAATCAGCCCCAGCATTTT. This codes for CASSEQNQPQHF.

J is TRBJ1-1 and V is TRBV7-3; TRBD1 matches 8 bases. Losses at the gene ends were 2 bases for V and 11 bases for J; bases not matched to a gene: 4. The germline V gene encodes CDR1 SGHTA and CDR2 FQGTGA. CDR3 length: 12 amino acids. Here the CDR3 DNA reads TGTGCCAGCAGCTTAGGACAGGGAGGGGCTTTCTTT. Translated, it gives CASSLGQGGAFF. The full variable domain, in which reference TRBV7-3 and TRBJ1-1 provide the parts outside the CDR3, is GAGVSQTPSNKVTEKGKYVELRCDPISGHTALYWYRQSLGQGPEFLIYFQGTGAADDSGLPNDRFFAVRPEGSVSTLKIQRTERGDSAVYLCASSLGQGGAFFGQGTRLTVV.

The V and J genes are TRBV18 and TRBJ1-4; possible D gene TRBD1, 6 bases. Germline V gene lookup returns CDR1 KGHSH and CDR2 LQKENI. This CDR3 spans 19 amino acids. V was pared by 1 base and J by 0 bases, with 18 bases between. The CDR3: CASSPLTGLSTTTNEKLFF. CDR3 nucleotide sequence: TGTGCCAGCTCACCACTAACAGGGCTATCCACAACAACTAATGAAAAACTGTTTTTT.

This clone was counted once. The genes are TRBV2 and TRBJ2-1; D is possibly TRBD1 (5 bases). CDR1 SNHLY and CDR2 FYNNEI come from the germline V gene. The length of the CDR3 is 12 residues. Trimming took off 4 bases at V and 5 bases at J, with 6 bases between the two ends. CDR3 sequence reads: CASSGQNNEQFF. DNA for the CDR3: TGTGCCAGCAGTGGACAGAACAATGAGCAGTTCTTC. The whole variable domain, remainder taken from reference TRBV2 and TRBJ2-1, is EPEVTQTPSHQVTQMGQEVILRCVPISNHLYFYWYRQILGQKVEFLVSFYNNEISEKSEIFDDQFSVERPDGSNFTLKIRSTKLEDSAMYFCASSGQNNEQFFGPGTRLTVL.